This T cell receptor (beta chain) was captured by sequencing in a study of blood T cell repertoires in COVID-19. V trimming: 1 base; J trimming: 7 bases; junction bases outside the gene matches: 5. Germline loops: CDR1 MNHEY, CDR2 SMNVEV (reference sequence). This CDR3 region has 15 residues. In the authors' methods: How many nucleated cells were present was estimated from reference gene primer amplification. Measured with immunoSEQ multiplex PCR; TCRdb has only the in-frame clones, and not every one. V and J calls and clone size are given by that table; D and trimming were obtained from the DNA. In the table there are roughly 250,000 clones, around 87% of which are singletons. A note on this clone: This specimen includes other DNA sequences encoding the same CDR3.

This TCR came from a woman in her 50s with acute or convalescent COVID-19. The chain is built from TRBV27 and TRBJ2-2, with 8 bases fitting TRBD1. The specimen was peripheral blood. CDR3 residues: CASSLLAGGNGELFF. The CDR3 nucleotides read TGTGCCAGCAGTTTATTGGCAGGGGGCAACGGGGAGCTGTTTTTT.